This TCR beta chain was retrieved from a study of T cells in Graves' hyperthyroidism and ophthalmopathy. Study-level points and caveats: Ophthalmopathy was distinguished from stable hyperthyroidism by 13 V-J signatures.

This CDR3 region has 12 residues. Germline values: CDR1 SGDLS, CDR2 YYNGEE. V was clipped by 0 bases and J by 10 bases, with 9 bases between them. TCR beta CDR3 sequences were amplified from RNA transcripts. Primed by the HTBI set, a first-round RT-PCR was run on the TCR CDR3. TCRdb re-analysed the multiplex PCR reads in MiXCR, keeping a single row per CDR3 protein. This table has about 400,000 distinct CDR3 sequences, about an eighth appearing once. Patients with ophthalmopathy all had a Clinical Activity Score of at least 3, a NOSPECS grade of at least 4 and duration under 3 months. In this sample, this clonotype turned up many times. The antigen is not known.

The J gene is TRBJ2-3, the V gene TRBV9; D is ambiguous. The source of this sequence is a man aged 45-65 years with Graves' ophthalmopathy. Material for sequencing was blood. As DNA, the CDR3 is TGTGCCAGCAGCGTAGACGGTTACGCGCAGTATTTT. It encodes CASSVDGYAQYF.